The 18 T cell receptor beta chains listed next were all sequenced from one sample in a study of shared clonotypes between healthy human individuals. The naive CD8 fraction comprised CD45RO-negative cells positively selected for CCR7 and excluded terminally differentiated effector memory CD45RA+ cells. Repertoires were generated with immunoSEQ multiplex PCR, while TCRdb's copy carries only in-frame clones and drops some. The sample lists under 600,000 clones; 95% to 98% were seen once. The sequenced sample was naive CD8+ T cells sorted from blood. These TCRs come from a man aged 30-40 years in good health.

Here the CDR3 DNA reads TGTGCCAGCAGCTTTAGCGGGAGGGCCCAGGATGAGCAGTTCTTC. Encoded protein: CASSFSGRAQDEQFF. The chain recombines TRBV5-4 with TRBJ2-1; 11 bases align to TRBD2. Germline CDR1 is SGHNT and CDR2 is YYREEE (reference sequence). V shed 2 bases and J 8 bases; nucleotides not matched to a gene: 6. This CDR3 contains 15 residues. The entire variable domain, with the rest obtained from reference TRBV5-4 and TRBJ2-1, is as follows: ETGVTQSPTHLIKTRGQQVTLRCSSQSGHNTVSWYQQALGQGPQFIFQYYREEENGRGNFPPRFSGLQFPNYSSELNVNALELDDSALYLCASSFSGRAQDEQFFGPGTRLTVL.

The rearrangement joins TRBV28 to TRBJ1-4; D is ambiguous. The CDR3 extends over 11 amino acids. V lost 3 bases and J 7 bases, leaving 3 bases between the germline ends. CDR1 is MDHEN and CDR2 is SYDVKM in the germline V gene. CDR3 protein: CASSLGEKLFF. CDR3 bases: TGTGCCAGCAGTTTGGGTGAAAAACTGTTTTTT.

Remarks on this clone: The same CDR3 is also encoded by other DNA sequences in this sample. The rearrangement links TRBV11-2 to TRBJ2-3; 14 nucleotides agree with TRBD2. Germline lookup yields CDR1 SGHAT and CDR2 FQNNGV. Unmatched junction bases numbered 5, after V lost 5 bases and J lost 4 bases. The CDR3 extends over 16 amino acids. The CDR3 DNA reads TGTGCCAGCAGCCCAGGACTAGCGGGAGGCGCAGATACGCAGTATTTT. Amino acids: CASSPGLAGGADTQYF.

The CDR3 sequence is CASSQSRTSGTPRDTQYF. CDR3 in DNA: TGTGCCAGCAGCCAGTCCCGGACTAGCGGGACCCCACGAGATACGCAGTATTTT. This chain joins TRBV4-2 and TRBJ2-3; 12 bases line up with TRBD2. This CDR3 comprises 18 residues. The V gene end was trimmed by 3 bases and the J gene end by 5 bases; junction bases not matched to a gene: 12. Germline loops: CDR1 LGHNA, CDR2 YNFKEQ.

The count of this clone is one. The chain carries TRBV4-1 and TRBJ2-1; possibly TRBD1 for D (7 bases). The CDR3 runs to 17 residues. Germline V gene data show CDR1 as MGHRA and CDR2 as YSYEKL. Trimming stripped 3 bases from V and 0 bases from J, with 15 bases between. The CDR3 DNA is TGCGCCAGCAGCCAGCTTCAGGGGGGAGCCTCCTACAATGAGCAGTTCTTC. It specifies CASSQLQGGASYNEQFF.

This clone showed up just once. The chain links TRBV6-5 to TRBJ2-7, with 11 positions matching TRBD1. Losses at the gene ends were 5 bases for V and 2 bases for J; bases not matched to a gene: 5. The CDR3 sequence is 15 residues long. CDR1 and CDR2 (germline): MNHEY, SVGAGI. The CDR3 DNA is TGTGCCAGCAGTCCCCGGACAGGGGGCACCTACGAGCAGTACTTC. Translation gives CASSPRTGGTYEQYF.

Here the CDR3 DNA reads TGTGCCAGCAGCTCCGGGACAGGGGGCCACATTCAGTACTTC. It codes for CASSSGTGGHIQYF. The chain couples TRBV7-9 to TRBJ2-4; TRBD1 matches 12 bases. Germline CDR1 and CDR2: SEHNR and FQNEAQ (reference sequence). The CDR3 covers 14 residues. After removal of 4 bases from V and 8 bases from J, the junction contained 3 bases not matched to a gene. The complete variable domain, with remaining parts taken from reference TRBV7-9 and TRBJ2-4, reads DTGVSQNPRHKITKRGQNVTFRCDPISEHNRLYWYRQTLGQGPEFLTYFQNEAQLEKSRLLSDRFSAERPKGSFSTLEIQRTEQGDSAMYLCASSSGTGGHIQYFGAGTRLSVL.

The chain combines TRBV27 with TRBJ2-1; 9 bases are a match to TRBD1. V lost 5 bases, J lost 5 bases, and 7 bases stayed unmatched. Germline assignment: CDR1 MNHEY and CDR2 SMNVEV (reference sequence). The CDR3 is 15 residues long. This chain's CDR3 is CASSPLGQGDNEQFF. DNA for the CDR3: TGTGCCAGCAGTCCACTGGGACAGGGAGACAATGAGCAGTTCTTC.

This sequence joins TRBV10-3 and TRBJ1-5, with 9 positions matching TRBD1. Germline V CDR1 and CDR2: ENHRY, SYGVKD. This CDR3 spans 15 amino acids. Trimming cost V 3 bases and J 4 bases; bases outside gene matches: 4. This CDR3 is CAISDLGQGNQPQHF. The CDR3 region has the DNA TGTGCCATCAGTGATTTGGGACAGGGAAATCAGCCCCAGCATTTT.

This chain uses TRBV5-8 with TRBJ1-1; D uncertain. This CDR3 has 15 residues. V lost 1 base and J lost 4, with 14 bases in between. Germline loops: CDR1 SGHTS, CDR2 YDEGEE. The CDR3 nucleotides are TGTGCCAGCAGCTTGTCGGGGTATGAGGCCACTGAAGCTTTCTTT. Translated, it gives CASSLSGYEATEAFF.

This rearrangement joins TRBV9 to TRBJ2-1, with 16 positions matching TRBD2. Germline trimming cut 3 bases from V and 4 bases from J; bases unmatched to any gene: 10. The germline V gene encodes CDR1 SGDLS and CDR2 YYNGEE. The CDR3 loop spans 19 amino acids. CDR3 bases: TGTGCCAGCAGCGCCCCTCGGGGACTAGCGGGAGGGCCTTACAATGAGCAGTTCTTC. The encoded protein is CASSAPRGLAGGPYNEQFF. Together with reference TRBV9 and TRBJ2-1, the CDR3 gives the full variable domain: DSGVTQTPKHLITATGQRVTLRCSPRSGDLSVYWYQQSLDQGLQFLIQYYNGEERAKGNILERFSAQQFPDLHSELNLSSLELGDSALYFCASSAPRGLAGGPYNEQFFGPGTRLTVL.

The gene calls are TRBV7-3 and TRBJ2-1; 8 bases fit TRBD1. V dropped 2 bases and J dropped 4; count of bases not matched to a gene: 4. CDR1 SGHTA and CDR2 FQGTGA come from the germline V gene. This CDR3 is 15 amino acids long. CDR3 nucleotide sequence: TGTGCCAGCAGCTTAGAACAGGGGGGTTACAATGAGCAGTTCTTC. Amino acid sequence: CASSLEQGGYNEQFF.

In its sample, this clone was seen once. The genes are TRBV9 and TRBJ2-1; TRBD2 aligns across 10 bases. The V and J ends lost 4 bases and 4 bases, in that order; junction bases with no gene match: 8. The V gene's germline CDR1 is SGDLS and CDR2 YYNGEE. The CDR3 consists of 16 residues. The chain's CDR3 is CASSFATSGEYNEQFF. CDR3 nucleotides: TGTGCCAGCAGCTTTGCTACTAGCGGGGAATACAATGAGCAGTTCTTC.

The rearrangement links TRBV6-1 to TRBJ2-7; 8 bases map to TRBD1. From germline, CDR1 is MNHNS and CDR2 SASEGT. The CDR3 has 15 amino acids. V was clipped by 7 bases and J by 1 base; unmatched bases: 9. In DNA, the CDR3 is TGTGCCAGCACTCTAGGACAGGGTTGGTCCTACGAGCAGTACTTC. The encoded protein is CASTLGQGWSYEQYF.

This rearrangement joins TRBV14 to TRBJ2-7, with 8 bases that match TRBD1. V dropped 5 bases and J dropped 3; count of bases not matched to a gene: 9. The CDR3 sequence is 15 residues long. Germline V lookup: CDR1 SGHDN, CDR2 FVKESK. The CDR3 here is CASSLRQGSYYEQYF. In DNA form, the CDR3 reads TGTGCCAGCAGCTTACGACAGGGGTCCTACTACGAGCAGTACTTC.

CDR3 amino acids: CATSRKGGAGDYNEQFF. The DNA of the CDR3 is TGTGCCACCAGCCGCAAAGGTGGGGCGGGAGACTACAATGAGCAGTTCTTC. The chain recombines TRBV15 with TRBJ2-1; 7 bases agree with TRBD2. Per germline, CDR1 LNHNV and CDR2 YYDKDF (reference sequence). This CDR3 is built from 17 residues. The J segment lost 3 bases and the V segment lost 5 bases, leaving 13 bases of the junction unmatched.

The chain joins TRBV5-4 to TRBJ1-1; D possibly corresponds to TRBD1 (6 bases). Looked up from germline, CDR1 is SGHNT and CDR2 is YYREEE (reference sequence). The V gene lost 6 bases and the J gene lost 1 base, with 13 bases spanning the gap. This CDR3 spans 14 amino acids. CDR3 in DNA: TGTGCCAGCACTAAACAGGGAGAGAACACTGAAGCTTTCTTT. Its protein product is CASTKQGENTEAFF.

The chain couples TRBV18 to TRBJ1-1; 11 bases are a match to TRBD1. This CDR3 has 19 residues. Germline lookup yields CDR1 KGHSH and CDR2 LQKENI. V was clipped by 1 base and J by 4 bases; unmatched bases: 14. This chain's CDR3 is CASSPRSGQGAAFATEAFF. Written as DNA, the CDR3 is TGTGCCAGCTCACCACGCTCAGGACAGGGGGCCGCGTTTGCCACTGAAGCTTTCTTT.